Listed here are 31 T cell receptor beta chains from one sample, sequenced in a study of immune characterization of retroperitoneal liposarcoma. TCRdb itself ran the PCR reads through MiXCR, one entry per CDR3 protein. Among around 20,000 distinct CDR3 sequences listed, more than 35% were seen once. Sequences were obtained from blood. All receptors come from a male donor with retroperitoneal liposarcoma.

The chain joins TRBV10-1 to TRBJ2-1; maybe TRBD1 (6 bases). The CDR3 consists of 14 residues. Germline V gene lookup returns CDR1 WNHNN and CDR2 SYGVQD (reference sequence). Trimming pared 3 bases from V and 6 bases from J, leaving 12 bases between. CDR3 sequence: CASSDLGQSNEQFF. CDR3 nucleotide sequence: TGCGCCAGCAGTGATCTCGGACAGAGCAATGAGCAGTTCTTC.

The chain is built from TRBV5-4 and TRBJ2-2; weak D call: TRBD1 (5 bases). CDR3 length equals 14 residues. The germline gives CDR1 SGHNT, CDR2 YYREEE (reference sequence). The V end lost 0 bases, the J end lost 5 bases, and 8 bases lay between the germline ends. The CDR3 region has the DNA TGTGCCAGCAGCTTGGCTTCAGGGACCGGGGAGCTGTTTTTT. Translation gives CASSLASGTGELFF.

This clonotype was detected ten times or more. The chain is built from TRBV6-1 and TRBJ1-1; the D gene is possibly TRBD1 (6 bases). The CDR3 has 15 residues. Trimming stripped 4 bases from V and 1 base from J, with 13 bases between. Germline CDR1 MNHNS, CDR2 SASEGT. Here the CDR3 reads CASSAPGTPNTEAFF. As DNA, the CDR3 is TGTGCCAGCAGTGCCCCTGGGACACCGAACACTGAAGCTTTCTTT.

The chain couples TRBV11-2 to TRBJ2-5; 7 bases are shared with TRBD2. TRBJ2-7 matches the DNA end more closely, so the J call is doubtful. The CDR3 sequence is 17 residues long. Per the germline V gene, CDR1 is SGHAT and CDR2 is FQNNGV. CDR3 DNA: TGTGCCAGCAGCTTAGTCGGGGCGAGGACTAGGCGGGGCGAGCAGTACTTC. Its translation is CASSLVGARTRRGEQYF.

V and J are TRBV7-9 and TRBJ2-7; TRBD2 matches 8 bases. J was trimmed by 7 bases and V by 4 bases; bases with no gene match: 21. Germline V gene data show CDR1 as SEHNR and CDR2 as FQNEAQ (reference sequence). This CDR3 comprises 18 residues. The CDR3 region has the DNA TGTGCCAGCAGCTCCGCCCCGGGACTAGGGGGGGGGGGAAATGAGCAGTACTTC. Its protein is CASSSAPGLGGGGNEQYF.

There are a few counts of this clonotype. The chain carries TRBV11-3 and TRBJ2-1, with D perhaps TRBD1 or TRBD2 (5 bases each). V shed 7 bases and J shed 13 bases, with 23 bases lying between them. Germline CDR1 and CDR2: SGHNT and YENEEA. The CDR3 has 14 amino acids. The CDR3 spells CASTPRGEQETQFF. The CDR3 nucleotides are TGTGCCAGCACCCCTAGGGGAGAACAAGAGACCCAGTTCTTC.

Remarks on this clonotype: A read error may produce the germline difference seen at one junction end. The chain couples TRBV6-8 to TRBJ2-3; D gene unclear. Germline V CDR1 and CDR2: MNHGY, SAAAGT. CDR3 length equals 13 residues. The CDR3 protein is CVSSWGIRETQYF. The CDR3 coding sequence is TGTGTCAGCAGCTGGGGTATCCGAGAGACCCAGTATTTT.

This clonotype was detected many times. This rearrangement joins TRBV6-1 to TRBJ1-5; D perhaps matches TRBD1 (5 bases). V shed 1 base and J shed 8 bases, with 6 bases lying between them. The germline V gene has CDR1 MNHNS and CDR2 SASEGT. CDR3 length: 12 residues. The CDR3 here is CASSEGGKPQHF. For the CDR3, the DNA is TGTGCCAGCAGTGAAGGGGGCAAGCCCCAGCATTTT.

This chain links TRBV6-6 with TRBJ2-1; D is unclear. The DNA matches TRBJ2-7 better at its end, which makes the J call doubtful. Germline assignment: CDR1 MNHNY and CDR2 SVGAGI (reference sequence). This CDR3 spans 13 amino acids. The CDR3 DNA is TGTGCCAGCAGTTACGGGCAGGTTTACGAGCAGTACTTC. Amino acid sequence: CASSYGQVYEQYF.

The rearrangement joins TRBV12-3 or TRBV12-4 to TRBJ2-7; D is undetermined. This CDR3 is 12 amino acids long. V shed 2 bases and J shed 3 bases, with 5 bases lying between them. The CDR3 region has the DNA TGTGCCAGCAGTTTACAGCTCTACGAGCAGTACTTC. Amino acid sequence: CASSLQLYEQYF.

Notes on this clonotype: This may come from a read error, since a much larger clone is one base off. The chain uses TRBV12-3 or TRBV12-4 and TRBJ2-6, with 11 nucleotides matching TRBD1. The CDR3 is 15 amino acids. J gave up 4 bases and V 6 bases, and 2 bases lay outside the gene matches. The CDR3 bases are TGTGCCAGCAGGGGACAGGGGGGGGGGGCCAACGTCCTGACTTTC. Amino acids: CASRGQGGGANVLTF.

The CDR3 region is CASGQGVGSGANVLTF. In DNA, the CDR3 is TGTGCCAGTGGACAGGGGGTCGGCTCTGGGGCCAACGTCCTGACTTTC. This chain links TRBV6-4 with TRBJ2-6, with 10 bases fitting TRBD1. The CDR3 length is 16 residues. The ends lost 9 bases at V and 0 bases at J; junction bases unmatched: 5. The germline gives CDR1 MRHNA, CDR2 SNTAGT.

Ten or more counts support this clonotype. The chain employs TRBV6-1 and TRBJ2-7, with 8 bases fitting TRBD2. The CDR3 has 12 residues. The J segment lost 5 bases and the V segment lost 3 bases, leaving 0 bases of the junction unmatched. Germline CDR1 is MNHNS and CDR2 is SASEGT. DNA of the CDR3: TGTGCCAGCAGTGAGACTAGCGACGAGCAGTACTTC. It is translated as CASSETSDEQYF.

The chain recombines TRBV6-6 with TRBJ2-5, with 12 bases aligning to TRBD1. Losses at the gene ends were 6 bases for V and 5 bases for J; bases not matched to a gene: 4. CDR1 is MNHNY and CDR2 is SVGAGI in the germline V gene (reference sequence). The CDR3 length is 14 residues. CDR3 loop: CASSLGQGAETQYF. Here the CDR3 DNA reads TGTGCCAGCAGCCTGGGACAGGGGGCCGAGACCCAGTACTTC.

This clonotype was seen more than once but under ten times. The chain joins TRBV12-3 or TRBV12-4 to TRBJ2-1; D is perhaps TRBD2 (6 bases). The J call may be wrong; the DNA end is better matched by TRBJ2-7. The CDR3 length is 15 residues. The CDR3 DNA reads as TGTGCCAGCAGTTTAGTACGGGGGTTAGGTGGCGAGCAGTACTTC. Protein sequence: CASSLVRGLGGEQYF.

The J gene is TRBJ1-4, the V gene TRBV7-2; D not resolved. Germline V gene lookup returns CDR1 SGHTA and CDR2 FQGNSA. The CDR3 is 16 amino acids. V lost 5 bases to trimming and J lost 5 bases, with 18 bases between them. CDR3 in DNA: TGTGCCAGCAGCCTCAGACGGATGGGCGGGAATGAAAAACTGTTTTTT. It specifies CASSLRRMGGNEKLFF.

This clonotype has at least ten counts. The rearrangement uses TRBV7-6 and TRBJ2-5; TRBD2 matches at 9 bases. The V segment lost 2 bases and the J segment 1 base; nucleotides outside the gene matches: 8. Germline V gene data show CDR1 as SGHVS and CDR2 as FNYEAQ. This CDR3 region has 17 residues. The CDR3 sequence: CASSLFRLAGTQETQYF. CDR3 sequence (DNA): TGTGCCAGCAGCTTATTTAGGCTAGCGGGAACCCAAGAGACCCAGTACTTC.

This clonotype showed up just a few times. The CDR3 reads CASSQGNRARETQYF. DNA for the CDR3: TGTGCCAGCAGCCAAGGGAACAGGGCTCGAGAGACCCAGTACTTC. This rearrangement joins TRBV12-3 or TRBV12-4 to TRBJ2-5, with D possibly being TRBD1 (6 bases). Trimming cost V 6 bases and J 4 bases, with 18 bases left between them. The CDR3 is 15 residues long.

At least ten counts were recorded for this clonotype. The chain links TRBV6-2 or TRBV6-3 to TRBJ2-6; D gene ambiguous. The CDR3 loop spans 14 amino acids. Looked up from germline, CDR1 is MNHEY and CDR2 is SVGEGT. V shed 6 bases and J shed 2 bases, with 8 bases lying between them. CDR3 DNA: TGTGCCAGCAGCCTACAACCTGGGGCCAACGTCCTGACTTTC. It is translated as CASSLQPGANVLTF.

Relative to its sample, this clonotype is medium-sized. V usage is TRBV7-6 and J usage is TRBJ2-4; 8 bases are a match to TRBD1. The end of the DNA is better explained by TRBJ2-5, so the J call may be wrong. The CDR3 is made up of 15 amino acids. Germline CDR1 and CDR2: SGHVS and FNYEAQ. The CDR3 coding sequence is TGTGCCAGCAGCGCCCGCGCGACAGGGGTGGAGACCCAGTACTTC. It translates to CASSARATGVETQYF.

Judged by abundance, this clonotype is medium-sized. The chain has TRBV12-3 or TRBV12-4 and TRBJ2-5; no firm D call. The J call may be mistaken, given a closer DNA end match to TRBJ2-7. CDR3 length: 18 residues. The CDR3: CASSLGRPGTLPLYEQYF. The CDR3 coding sequence is TGTGCCAGCAGTTTAGGACGGCCGGGTACACTCCCCCTCTACGAGCAGTACTTC.

Relative to its sample, this clonotype is medium-sized. V usage is TRBV4-1 and J usage is TRBJ1-4; D possibly corresponds to TRBD1 (6 bases). CDR1 MGHRA and CDR2 YSYEKL come from the germline V gene. V dropped 1 base and J dropped 14 bases, with 14 bases sitting between them. The CDR3 runs 13 residues. The CDR3 DNA sequence: TGCGCCAGCAGCCAAGGGGAGGACAGAGCGCTGTTTTTT. It specifies CASSQGEDRALFF.

The chain joins TRBV27 to TRBJ2-3, with 9 positions matching TRBD2. The CDR3 is 18 amino acids. Germline lookup yields CDR1 MNHEY and CDR2 SMNVEV (reference sequence). Trimming cost V 3 bases and J 3 bases; bases outside gene matches: 13. CDR3 loop: CASSLGTVAGVKTDTQYF. In nucleotides, the CDR3 is TGTGCCAGCAGTTTGGGGACGGTAGCGGGAGTGAAAACAGATACGCAGTATTTT.

By sample share, this clonotype is medium-sized. Written as DNA, the CDR3 is TGTGCCGCAGGGGGGGAGACCCAGTACTTC. Its protein product is CAAGGETQYF. This chain links TRBV27 with TRBJ2-5, with D perhaps TRBD1 (7 bases). From germline, CDR1 is MNHEY and CDR2 SMNVEV (reference sequence). The CDR3 extends over 10 amino acids. V lost 11 bases, J lost 5 bases, and 9 bases lay in between.

This clonotype was picked up many times. The chain employs TRBV7-2 and TRBJ2-1; D might be TRBD2 (6 bases). The ends were cut back, 4 bases at V and 13 bases at J, with 26 bases in the middle. Germline-derived CDR1 and CDR2 are SGHTA and FQGNSA. CDR3 size: 16 residues. DNA of the CDR3: TGTGCCAGCAGCTACCGCGGGGCCGGAGCCAAAAACATTCAGTTCTTC. The encoded protein is CASSYRGAGAKNIQFF.

Notes on this clonotype: Mismatch with germline at one junction end may stem from a read error. This chain joins TRBV7-3 and TRBJ2-3, with 9 nucleotides matching TRBD1. Germline CDR1 SGHTA, CDR2 FQGTGA. The CDR3 has 15 amino acids. Here the CDR3 DNA reads TGTGCCAGCAGCCTAACAGGGGGCGGATTAGGGACGCAGTATTTT. As protein: CASSLTGGGLGTQYF.

V gene TRBV12-3 or TRBV12-4 combines with J gene TRBJ2-1, with D uncertain. V lost 3 bases, J lost 4 bases, and 16 bases lay in between. CDR3 size: 16 residues. The CDR3 region has the DNA TGTGCCAGCAGTTTGAGGCTCCACCCCCTATACAATGAGCAGTTCTTC. The encoded protein is CASSLRLHPLYNEQFF.

This clonotype has only a few counts. This chain links TRBV25-1 with TRBJ1-2; unclear D gene. The CDR3 sequence is 11 residues long. The germline V and J ends were trimmed by 1 base and 8 bases, with 5 bases remaining between them. CDR1 is MGHDK and CDR2 is SYGVNS in the germline V gene. CDR3 DNA: TGTGCCAGCAGTGAATCGAGGGGCTACACCTTC. Its translation is CASSESRGYTF.

This clonotype was seen many times. CDR3 region: CASSSYRESPSYEQFF. CDR3 DNA sequence: TGTGCCAGCAGCAGCTATCGGGAGAGCCCCTCCTACGAGCAGTTCTTC. V is TRBV7-2 and J is TRBJ2-1, with a tentative D call TRBD2 (6 bases). Between the trimmed V and J ends, which lost 5 bases and 10 bases, there was a span of 24 bases. Germline V gene lookup returns CDR1 SGHTA and CDR2 FQGNSA. The CDR3 is made up of 16 amino acids.

This clonotype rates as medium-sized (0.01 to 0.1%). The chain uses TRBV7-2 and TRBJ2-1; D not resolved. The DNA matches TRBJ2-7 better at its end, which makes the J call doubtful. This CDR3 region has 15 residues. Per germline, CDR1 SGHTA and CDR2 FQGNSA. CDR3 protein: CASTMALGPYYEQYF. CDR3 in DNA: TGTGCCAGCACCATGGCCCTCGGGCCCTACTACGAGCAGTACTTC.

This clonotype has at least ten counts. The V gene is TRBV7-9, the J gene TRBJ2-7; 12 bases map to TRBD2. The CDR3 extends over 16 amino acids. Per germline, CDR1 SEHNR and CDR2 FQNEAQ (reference sequence). V lost 5 bases and J lost 4; bases outside the gene matches: 9. In nucleotides, the CDR3 is TGTGCCAGCAGCATTTCGCTGACTAGCGGGAGTTACGAGCAGTACTTC. This gives the protein CASSISLTSGSYEQYF.